Sequencing of this T cell receptor beta chain was carried out in a study of cytomegalovirus exposure and HLA in healthy donors. Broader study findings: CMV serostatus was the only immune exposure information that was available. In a later analysis, specific HLA alleles were associated with over 15,000 TCR beta sequences at a 0.05 false discovery rate. Some segments of the V type, notably TRBV6-2 and TRBV6-3, were excluded as indistinguishable. Reports described diagnosis of cytomegalovirus status by the classifier as highly specific and sensitive.

Amplification used 60 Vbeta primers and 13 Jbeta primers. TCRdb's copy holds only in-frame clones and misses some; the assay was immunoSEQ multiplex PCR. The sample holds around 130,000 clones, more than 80% seen once. The germline gives CDR1 LNHDA, CDR2 SQIVND (reference sequence). V lost 6 bases and J 4 bases, leaving 10 bases between the germline ends. This CDR3 contains 14 residues. As concerns this clone: Its antigen is unknown.

The chain couples TRBV19 to TRBJ2-6; D is unresolved. The sample comprised PBMCs. The sequence was collected from a middle-aged woman in good health and CMV-seropositive. CDR3 sequence: CASSPGSGANVLTF. The DNA for the CDR3 is TGTGCCAGTAGCCCAGGCTCCGGGGCCAACGTCCTGACTTTC.